This TCR beta chain derives from a study of Graves' ophthalmopathy and Graves' hyperthyroidism. Study outcomes and limitations: At 65% to 71% sensitivity and approximately 78% specificity, the model predicted progression of the ophthalmopathy.

This clonotype occurred many times. Its antigen remains unknown. Transcripts of RNA were the source for amplifying TCR beta CDR3 regions. An initial RT-PCR round employing HTBI primers preceded a second-round multiplex PCR. MiXCR, applied by TCRdb to the multiplex PCR reads, yields one record per CDR3 protein. The sample records about 1.2 million distinct CDR3 sequences, approximately 35% being singletons. Looked up from germline, CDR1 is SGHRS and CDR2 is YFSETQ. V gave up 5 bases and J gave up 4 bases, with 21 bases separating them. The length of the CDR3 is 16 residues. The rearrangement joins TRBV5-1 to TRBJ1-1, with D possibly TRBD1 on 6 matching bases. Sequenced sample: peripheral blood or thyroid tissue (not recorded which). This TCR was sampled from an adult man with Graves' hyperthyroidism. CDR3 nucleotide sequence: TGCGCCAGCAGTGTCCCGGGTAACAGGGAAGTCACTGAAGCTTTCTTT. It is translated as CASSVPGNREVTEAFF.